Listed below are T cell receptor beta chains from one sample, sequenced in a study of Graves' ophthalmopathy and Graves' hyperthyroidism. From the multiplex PCR reads, TCRdb called clonotypes with MiXCR, one entry per CDR3 protein. The sample shows hundreds of thousands of distinct CDR3 sequences, under 50% of them seen only once. Material for sequencing was peripheral blood. The receptors were sampled from an adult man with Graves' ophthalmopathy. Both conserved end residues are part of each CDR3.

CDR3: CASSQARNGYTF
J: TRBJ1-2
length: 12
V: TRBV3-1

CDR3: CASSQVSGQGTGELFF
J: TRBJ2-2
length: 16
V: TRBV4-2

CDR3: CASSLATGWQETQYF
J: .
length: 15
V: TRBV5-1

CDR3: CSAREVGGETQYF
J: TRBJ2-5
length: 13
V: TRBV20-1

CDR3: CAISDQASYEQYF
J: TRBJ2-7
length: 13
V: TRBV10-2

CDR3: CASSYQSAGELFF
J: TRBJ2-2
length: 13
V: TRBV7-8

CDR3: CASSYRWQGGYEQYF
J: TRBJ2-7
length: 15
V: TRBV7-2

CDR3: CAISDSDRAWSNEQFF
J: TRBJ2-1
length: 16
V: TRBV24-1

CDR3: CASTRKVAGFEAFF
J: TRBJ1-1
length: 14
V: TRBV19

CDR3: CASSIQGVNEQYF
J: TRBJ2-7
length: 13
V: TRBV19

CDR3: CAISDGRGSNQPQHF
J: TRBJ1-5
length: 15
V: TRBV10-3

CDR3: CASSSNSGVGYGYTF
J: TRBJ1-2
length: 15
V: TRBV7-9

CDR3: CASSVAEPSYEQYF
J: TRBJ2-7
length: 14
V: TRBV9

CDR3: CATSATGYAEAFF
J: TRBJ1-1
length: 13
V: TRBV24-1

CDR3: CATRDRAGELFF
J: TRBJ2-2
length: 12
V: TRBV24-1

CDR3: CAISESEQGSYGYTF
J: TRBJ1-2
length: 15
V: TRBV10-3

CDR3: CASSQEAGTGGYGYTF
J: TRBJ1-2
length: 16
V: TRBV5-4

CDR3: CASSVPDGSYGYTF
J: TRBJ1-2
length: 14
V: TRBV2

CDR3: CASRNQQGSVNSPLHF
J: TRBJ1-6
length: 16
V: TRBV2

CDR3: CASSEFAQLNQPQHF
J: TRBJ1-5
length: 15
V: TRBV2

CDR3: CASSLVTDGNTGELFF
J: TRBJ2-2
length: 16
V: TRBV5-5

CDR3: CASSKDYIVETQYF
J: TRBJ2-5
length: 14
V: TRBV5-6

CDR3: CASSSEPGLGVRRPQHF
J: TRBJ1-5
length: 17
V: TRBV7-8

CDR3: CSVFARYEQFF
J: TRBJ2-1
length: 11
V: TRBV29-1

CDR3: CSASLGGQLSNSPLHF
J: TRBJ1-6
length: 16
V: TRBV20-1

CDR3: CASSETAGGTYYEQYF
J: TRBJ2-7
length: 16
V: TRBV2

CDR3: CASSQDTGFNQPQHF
J: TRBJ1-5
length: 15
V: TRBV25-1

CDR3: CASSLGRPVVLAGARNTQYF
J: TRBJ2-3
length: 20
V: TRBV11-2

CDR3: CASSQTGNNYGYTF
J: TRBJ1-2
length: 14
V: TRBV7-3

CDR3: CATSSYGGTSSYEQYF
J: TRBJ2-7
length: 16
V: TRBV15

CDR3: CATSGGTEAFF
J: TRBJ1-1
length: 11
V: TRBV10-3

CDR3: CSASGEINYGYTF
J: TRBJ1-2
length: 13
V: TRBV20-1

CDR3: CASSLFRDTTYEQYF
J: TRBJ2-7
length: 15
V: TRBV4-1

CDR3: CASSLQTVGTEAFF
J: TRBJ1-1
length: 14
V: TRBV5-1

CDR3: CATGRRGQETQYF
J: TRBJ2-5
length: 13
V: TRBV10-3

CDR3: CASSGSRGPYGYTIYF
J: TRBJ1-3
length: 16
V: TRBV10-2

CDR3: CASSQGGYGGETQYF
J: TRBJ2-5
length: 15
V: TRBV4-3

CDR3: CASSPGQTDTGELFF
J: TRBJ2-2
length: 15
V: TRBV5-1

CDR3: CASVEAGGPTGELFF
J: TRBJ2-2
length: 15
V: TRBV6-6

CDR3: CASGLPGTVYEQYF
J: TRBJ2-7
length: 14
V: TRBV12-5

CDR3: CASSPGQGKEKLFF
J: TRBJ1-4
length: 14
V: TRBV19

CDR3: CASSDRGRPEEQYF
J: TRBJ2-7
length: 14
V: TRBV10-2

CDR3: CASSPMAPGIGGKGYTF
J: TRBJ1-2
length: 17
V: TRBV11-2

CDR3: CASSKLGTGRNYGYTF
J: TRBJ1-2
length: 16
V: TRBV12-3/TRBV12-4

CDR3: CAISGPIPSGNGNEQFF
J: .
length: 17
V: TRBV10-3

CDR3: CASSPTDSTQTEAFF
J: TRBJ1-1
length: 15
V: TRBV5-6

CDR3: CSVRDRDRESYEQYF
J: TRBJ2-7
length: 15
V: TRBV29-1

CDR3: CASDGRTGELFF
J: TRBJ2-2
length: 12
V: TRBV9

CDR3: CATSRGGRSDSPLHF
J: TRBJ1-6
length: 15
V: TRBV15

CDR3: CASSYVTTANSEQYF
J: TRBJ2-7
length: 15
V: TRBV6-6

CDR3: CSGTDRVKAFF
J: TRBJ1-1
length: 11
V: TRBV29-1

CDR3: CSAPGGGTTESGANVLTF
J: TRBJ2-6
length: 18
V: TRBV20-1

CDR3: CASIRGNPYEQYF
J: TRBJ2-7
length: 13
V: TRBV2

CDR3: CASENTEAFF
J: TRBJ1-1
length: 10
V: TRBV25-1

CDR3: CASSADMRGHGGYTF
J: TRBJ1-2
length: 15
V: TRBV7-3

CDR3: CASSLGTSGGSDTQYF
J: TRBJ2-3
length: 16
V: TRBV7-2

CDR3: CASGRLAGQPQHF
J: TRBJ1-5
length: 13
V: TRBV12-3/TRBV12-4

CDR3: CASASGPNQPQHF
J: TRBJ1-5
length: 13
V: TRBV7-3

CDR3: CASSLSRNNEKLFF
J: TRBJ1-4
length: 14
V: TRBV7-6

CDR3: CASTRDRVSEQYF
J: TRBJ2-7
length: 13
V: TRBV10-2